This T cell receptor beta chain was identified in a study of healthy donors' naive CD4 and CD8 T cells. Study in general: A new alpha primer set targeted every functional IMGT alpha variant.

Study outcomes and limitations: Negatively charged CDR3s marked CD8+ lineage; positively charged CDR3s marked CD4+ lineage. Most V and J genes were reportedly biased between naive CD4+ and CD8+ cells.

Comments on this clonotype: The target antigen is unknown.

CDR1 is SQVTM and CDR2 is ANQGSEA in the germline V gene. Germline trimming cut 6 bases from V and 8 bases from J; bases unmatched to any gene: 5. The CDR3 totals 11 residues. Each TCR library used around 540 ng of total RNA and a linear amplification protocol. TCRdb re-analysed the reads in MiXCR, keeping a single row per CDR3 protein. The repertoire holds roughly 200,000 distinct CDR3 sequences, over 60% seen once, with less than 2.5% in the top ten. Material: naive CD4+ and CD8+ T cells sorted from blood, pooled from several donors. This chain joins TRBV29-1 and TRBJ1-2, with 8 bases lining up with TRBD1. The TCR sequence derives from a pool of human donors in good health; the sample pools cells from several healthy donors. The CDR3 spells CSVGQEGGYTF. The CDR3 DNA is TGCAGCGTGGGACAGGAGGGGGGCTACACCTTC.